The clone carrying this T cell receptor beta chain was recorded a few times. Germline V CDR1 and CDR2: SGDLS, YYNGEE. The J segment lost 0 bases and the V segment lost 0 bases, leaving 3 bases of the junction unmatched. The CDR3 covers 15 residues. The sample originates from a study of blood T cell repertoires in COVID-19. Study details: Italy, Spain and the United States were the sources of the convalescent and acute COVID-19 samples. Sample material is recorded as cDNA or gDNA derived from T cells, B-cell-depleted T cells, or PBMCs.

Original analysis: Reference gene primer amplification in the assay estimated nucleated cell counts. TCRdb's copy holds only in-frame clones and misses some; the assay was immunoSEQ multiplex PCR. That table furnishes V, J and clone size, whereas the DNA furnished D and trimming. The table has 110,000 or so clones, around 80% seen once; the top ten hold almost 4.5%. The specimen sequenced was peripheral blood. The sequence derives from a human donor in a cohort sampled during active or convalescent COVID-19. The chain uses TRBV9 and TRBJ2-7; 7 nucleotides match TRBD2. The CDR3 spells CASSVGGDYSYEQYF. The CDR3 region has the DNA TGTGCCAGCAGCGTAGGAGGGGACTACTCCTACGAGCAGTACTTC.